What follows describes a single T cell receptor (beta chain). These data originate in a study of blood T cell repertoires in COVID-19. Overall study context: Material from acute and convalescent COVID-19 was sourced from the United States, Italy and Spain. PBMCs, B-cell-depleted T cells, or T cells provided the cDNA or gDNA that made up the material.

As handled by the study authors: Using reference gene primer amplification, nucleated cell counts were estimated. Method: immunoSEQ multiplex PCR; TCRdb's copy keeps in-frame clones and lacks some. V, J and clone size are those of that table, while D and trimming were read from the DNA. The table has 300,000 to 350,000 clones, approximately 89% seen once. Patients from Seattle were sampled longitudinally, starting during active infection. The CDR3 spans 16 residues. Trimming removed 4 bases from V and 5 bases from J; junction bases left unmatched: 13. CDR1 and CDR2 from the germline V gene are LNHDA and SQIVND (reference sequence).

This rearrangement joins TRBV19 to TRBJ1-1; 7 bases are a match to TRBD1. Sequencing used peripheral blood. This clonotype was obtained from a woman aged 60 to 75 with COVID-19, enrolled during active disease. CDR3 loop: CASSTDPRQGWTEAFF. Written as DNA, the CDR3 is TGTGCCAGTAGTACCGACCCCAGACAGGGTTGGACTGAAGCTTTCTTT.